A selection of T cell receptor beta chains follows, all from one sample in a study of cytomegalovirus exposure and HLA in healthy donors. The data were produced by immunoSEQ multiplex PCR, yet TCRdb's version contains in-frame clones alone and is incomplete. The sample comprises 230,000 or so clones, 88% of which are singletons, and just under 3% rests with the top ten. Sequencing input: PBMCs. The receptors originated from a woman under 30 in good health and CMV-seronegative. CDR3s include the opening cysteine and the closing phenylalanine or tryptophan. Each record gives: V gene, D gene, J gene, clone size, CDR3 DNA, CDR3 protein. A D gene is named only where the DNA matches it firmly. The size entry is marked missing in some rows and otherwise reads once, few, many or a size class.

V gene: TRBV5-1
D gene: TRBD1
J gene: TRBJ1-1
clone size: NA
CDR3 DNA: TGCGCCAGCAGCTTACAGGGGACCACTGAAGCTTTCTTT
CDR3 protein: CASSLQGTTEAFF

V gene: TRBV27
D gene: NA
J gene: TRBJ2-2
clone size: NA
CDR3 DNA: TGTGCCAGCAGTGCCTTTCGGGGGAACACCGGGGAGCTGTTTTTT
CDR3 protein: CASSAFRGNTGELFF

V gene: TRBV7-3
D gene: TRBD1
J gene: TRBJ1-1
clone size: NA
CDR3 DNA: TGTGCCAGCAGCCCGGACAGGGACACTGAAGCTTTCTTT
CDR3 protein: CASSPDRDTEAFF

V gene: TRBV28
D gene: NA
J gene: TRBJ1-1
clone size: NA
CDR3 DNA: TGTGCCAGCAGTTTTGGAGGGGTTGGTTCAAAAGCTTTCTTT
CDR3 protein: CASSFGGVGSKAFF

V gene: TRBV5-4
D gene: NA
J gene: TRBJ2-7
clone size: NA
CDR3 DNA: TGTGCCAGCAGCCAAGGGGGAGGGGGTCTCACCTACGAGCAGTACTTC
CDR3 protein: CASSQGGGGLTYEQYF

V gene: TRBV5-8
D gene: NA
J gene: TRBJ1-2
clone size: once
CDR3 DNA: TGTGCCAGCAGTCGGCCGGCGGCCCCAACCTATGGCTACACCTTC
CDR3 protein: CASSRPAAPTYGYTF

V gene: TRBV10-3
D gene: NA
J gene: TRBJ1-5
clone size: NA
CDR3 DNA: TGTGCCATCAGTGCACAGGGAAATCAGCCCCAGCATTTT
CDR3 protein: CAISAQGNQPQHF

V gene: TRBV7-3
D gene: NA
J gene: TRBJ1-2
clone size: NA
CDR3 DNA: TGTGCCAGCAGCTTCCTGGGGGAGGCTGGAGGCTACACCTTC
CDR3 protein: CASSFLGEAGGYTF

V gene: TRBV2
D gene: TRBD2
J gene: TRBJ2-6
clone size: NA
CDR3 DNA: TGTGCCAGCAGTGAAAGGTCCCCGAGGACTAGCGGGAGGTTATCGGGGGCCAACGTCCTGACTTTC
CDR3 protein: CASSERSPRTSGRLSGANVLTF

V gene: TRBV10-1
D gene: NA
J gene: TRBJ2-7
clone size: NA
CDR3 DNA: TGCGCCAGCAGTCCCCAGGGTTTCGACGAGCAGTACTTC
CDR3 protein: CASSPQGFDEQYF

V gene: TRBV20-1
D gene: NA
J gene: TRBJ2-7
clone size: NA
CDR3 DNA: TGCAGTGCTGAACGGTCCTACGAGCAGTACTTC
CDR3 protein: CSAERSYEQYF

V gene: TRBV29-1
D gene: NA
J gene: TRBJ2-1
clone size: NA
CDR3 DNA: TGCAGCGTTGTACCTACCAAGAAATACTACAATGAGCAGTTCTTC
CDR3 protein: CSVVPTKKYYNEQFF

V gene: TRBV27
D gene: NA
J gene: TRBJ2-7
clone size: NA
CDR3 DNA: TGTGCCAGCAGTTTCCGAACTACCTACGAGCAGTACTTC
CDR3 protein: CASSFRTTYEQYF

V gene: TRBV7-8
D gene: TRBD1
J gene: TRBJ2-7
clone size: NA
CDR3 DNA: TGTGCCAGCAGATTTGGACAGGGTAGCCACGAGCAGTACTTC
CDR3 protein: CASRFGQGSHEQYF

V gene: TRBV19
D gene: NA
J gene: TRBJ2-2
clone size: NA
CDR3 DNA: TGTGCCAGTAGTATCGGGGGAACCGGGGAGCTGTTTTTT
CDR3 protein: CASSIGGTGELFF

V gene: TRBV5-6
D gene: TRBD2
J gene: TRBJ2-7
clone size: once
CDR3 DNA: TGTGCCAGCAGCCCGGGGACTAGCGGCGAGCAGTACTTC
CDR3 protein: CASSPGTSGEQYF